This T cell receptor beta chain was found in a study of cytomegalovirus exposure and HLA in healthy donors. Germline V CDR1 and CDR2: SGHRS, YFSETQ. The V end was cut by 3 bases, the J end by 4 bases, with 7 bases between. This CDR3 has 13 residues. The PCR contained 60 Vbeta and 13 Jbeta primers. Assay used: immunoSEQ multiplex PCR; TCRdb lists only in-frame clones, some missing. Among 110,000 or so clones listed, 82% were seen once. The genes are TRBV5-1 and TRBJ2-2; no clear D. Sequences were obtained from PBMCs. This TCR was sampled from a woman aged 18-29 years in good health and CMV-seronegative. The CDR3 reads CASSSTTTGELFF. The CDR3 coding sequence is TGCGCCAGCAGCTCCACTACCACCGGGGAGCTGTTTTTT.